One sample yielded the 29 T cell receptor beta chains listed below, sequenced in a study of blood T cell repertoires in COVID-19. The assay was immunoSEQ multiplex PCR, and TCRdb's table has in-frame clones only and misses some. The sample yields more than 150,000 clones, roughly 80% seen once. What was sequenced was peripheral blood. These receptors were obtained from an elderly woman with COVID-19, enrolled during active disease.

This chain connects TRBV9 to TRBJ1-2; 9 positions agree with TRBD1. The CDR3 contains 12 residues. With 6 bases clipped from V and 8 bases from J, the junction kept 5 bases outside the gene matches. The germline V gene has CDR1 SGDLS and CDR2 YYNGEE. This CDR3 is CASTRTGEGYTF. The CDR3 nucleotides are TGTGCCAGCACCCGGACAGGGGAAGGCTACACCTTC.

J is TRBJ2-7 and V is TRBV2, with 16 bases fitting TRBD2. The CDR3 covers 14 residues. J lost 4 bases, V lost 6 bases, and 0 bases had no gene match. Germline-derived CDR1 and CDR2 are SNHLY and FYNNEI. CDR3 sequence (DNA): TGTGCCAGCAGGGGACTAGCGGGAGGGTACGAGCAGTACTTC. Amino acid sequence: CASRGLAGGYEQYF.

The V and J genes are TRBV27 and TRBJ2-7; 9 positions agree with TRBD2. Per the germline V gene, CDR1 is MNHEY and CDR2 is SMNVEV (reference sequence). The J segment lost 6 bases and the V segment lost 4 bases, leaving 4 bases of the junction unmatched. The CDR3 loop spans 13 amino acids. CDR3 nucleotides: TGTGCCAGCAGTTCGGGCGGGAGGGTCGAGCAGTACTTC. It codes for CASSSGGRVEQYF.

This clone was seen a few times. The V gene is TRBV5-1, the J gene TRBJ2-1; the D gene is possibly TRBD2 (5 bases). With 5 bases removed from V and 5 bases from J, the gap between germline ends came to 8 bases. Germline-derived CDR1 and CDR2 are SGHRS and YFSETQ. The CDR3 is made up of 12 amino acids. In DNA form, the CDR3 reads TGCGCCAGCAGAGGAGGAGACAATGAGCAGTTCTTC. It yields the protein CASRGGDNEQFF. The full variable domain, rest sourced from reference TRBV5-1 and TRBJ2-1, is KAGVTQTPRYLIKTRGQQVTLSCSPISGHRSVSWYQQTPGQGLQFLFEYFSETQRNKGNFPGRFSGRQFSNSRSEMNVSTLELGDSALYLCASRGGDNEQFFGPGTRLTVL.

The rearrangement links TRBV2 to TRBJ1-1; 8 bases are shared with TRBD1. CDR1 is SNHLY and CDR2 is FYNNEI in the germline V gene. CDR3 size: 14 residues. V trimming: 8 bases; J trimming: 5 bases; junction bases outside the gene matches: 10. The CDR3 DNA reads as TGTGCCAGCTCAAAGGGGCAGGGGGCTACTGAAGCTTTCTTT. Amino acids: CASSKGQGATEAFF.

The V call is TRBV7-8, the J call TRBJ1-1; possibly TRBD1 for D (5 bases). V was shortened by 5 bases and J by 1 base, with 8 bases between the two germline ends. This CDR3 has 13 residues. Germline CDR1 and CDR2: SGHVS and FQNEAQ. CDR3 loop: CASSPTGNTEAFF. The CDR3 DNA reads as TGTGCCAGCAGCCCTACAGGGAACACTGAAGCTTTCTTT.

The CDR3 reads CASGGLSAGTDTQYF. CDR3 in DNA: TGTGCCAGTGGGGGACTTAGCGCTGGCACAGATACGCAGTATTTT. This chain joins TRBV19 and TRBJ2-3, with TRBD2 as a possible D gene (6 bases). The germline V and J ends were trimmed by 8 bases and 1 base, with 16 bases remaining between them. Germline-derived CDR1 and CDR2 are LNHDA and SQIVND (reference sequence). The CDR3 covers 15 residues.

Of note for this clone: Other DNA sequences in the sample encode the same CDR3. The chain employs TRBV18 and TRBJ2-3, with D uncertain. Germline V lookup: CDR1 KGHSH, CDR2 LQKENI. Trimming removed 1 base at V and 0 bases at J, with 5 bases between. This CDR3 is 14 amino acids long. Written as DNA, the CDR3 is TGTGCCAGCTCACCACTTACTAGCACAGATACGCAGTATTTT. Its translation is CASSPLTSTDTQYF.

The rearrangement uses TRBV7-2 and TRBJ1-2; 9 bases line up with TRBD1. The length of the CDR3 is 15 residues. Germline CDR1 SGHTA, CDR2 FQGNSA. Losses at the gene ends were 5 bases for V and 4 bases for J; bases not matched to a gene: 8. The CDR3 is CASSPGQGRTYGYTF. The CDR3 nucleotides read TGTGCCAGCAGCCCAGGACAGGGGCGCACCTATGGCTACACCTTC.

The chain has TRBV6-2 or TRBV6-3 and TRBJ2-2; 8 nucleotides match TRBD1. The V and J ends lost 5 bases and 7 bases, in that order; junction bases with no gene match: 6. Germline CDR1 is MNHEY and CDR2 is SVGEGT. This CDR3 comprises 14 residues. CDR3 nucleotide sequence: TGTGCCAGCAGTCGTCAGGGGGCTGACGGGGAGCTGTTTTTT. It translates to CASSRQGADGELFF.

The V gene is TRBV4-2, the J gene TRBJ1-2, with 7 nucleotides matching TRBD1. The CDR3 contains 17 residues. Germline CDR1 reads LGHNA; CDR2 reads YNFKEQ. Trimming cost V 0 bases and J 4 bases; bases outside gene matches: 11. The CDR3 loop is CASSQDYGTVSGYGYTF. DNA of the CDR3: TGTGCCAGCAGCCAAGATTACGGGACAGTAAGTGGCTATGGCTACACCTTC.

This chain joins TRBV27 and TRBJ2-1; a weak D match, TRBD1 (6 bases). The V end was cut by 7 bases, the J end by 2 bases, with 6 bases between. The germline gives CDR1 MNHEY, CDR2 SMNVEV (reference sequence). The CDR3 has 12 residues. Written as DNA, the CDR3 is TGTGCCAGCACAGGGGCCTACAATGAGCAGTTCTTC. It encodes CASTGAYNEQFF.

V is TRBV5-4 and J is TRBJ2-2; 9 bases map to TRBD2. Germline V gene lookup returns CDR1 SGHNT and CDR2 YYREEE (reference sequence). V trimming: 2 bases; J trimming: 0 bases; junction bases outside the gene matches: 5. The CDR3 length is 17 residues. The CDR3 here is CASSFKAGGPNTGELFF. CDR3 nucleotide sequence: TGTGCCAGCAGCTTTAAGGCGGGAGGGCCGAACACCGGGGAGCTGTTTTTT. The complete variable domain, with remaining parts taken from reference TRBV5-4 and TRBJ2-2, reads ETGVTQSPTHLIKTRGQQVTLRCSSQSGHNTVSWYQQALGQGPQFIFQYYREEENGRGNFPPRFSGLQFPNYSSELNVNALELDDSALYLCASSFKAGGPNTGELFFGEGSRLTVL.

V and J are TRBV2 and TRBJ2-1; D is unclear. Trimming left V 1 base short and J 13 bases short, with 5 bases between. The germline V gene encodes CDR1 SNHLY and CDR2 FYNNEI. There are 10 residues in the CDR3. In DNA form, the CDR3 reads TGTGCCAGCAGTGAAGGTATACAGTTCTTC. Residues: CASSEGIQFF.

The genes are TRBV5-1 and TRBJ2-7, with a possible D match to TRBD2 (6 bases). The CDR3 is 14 amino acids. The ends were cut back, 3 bases at V and 1 base at J, with 11 bases in the middle. CDR1 and CDR2 (germline): SGHRS, YFSETQ. The CDR3: CASSWTIQSYEQYF. The DNA of the CDR3 is TGCGCCAGCAGCTGGACTATTCAATCCTACGAGCAGTACTTC.

The V call is TRBV2, the J call TRBJ1-6; TRBD1 matches at 8 bases. The CDR3 has 16 amino acids. Germline V lookup: CDR1 SNHLY, CDR2 FYNNEI. Trimming removed 4 bases from V and 5 bases from J; junction bases left unmatched: 7. CDR3 nucleotides: TGTGCCAGCAGTGCAAGACAGGGGCAAAATAATTCACCCCTCCACTTT. Its translation is CASSARQGQNNSPLHF.

The chain uses TRBV7-6 and TRBJ2-1; D call uncertain. This CDR3 contains 15 residues. The germline CDR1 and CDR2 sequences are SGHVS and FNYEAQ. Deletions cut 0 bases from V and 8 bases from J, with 14 bases between. In DNA form, the CDR3 reads TGTGCCAGCAGCTTAGCCTTCTTAGGAGTCTATGAGCAGTTCTTC. Its protein product is CASSLAFLGVYEQFF.

The chain is built from TRBV9 and TRBJ1-2, with a weak D call TRBD1 (6 bases). V lost 2 bases to trimming and J lost 3 bases, with 14 bases between them. The germline V gene has CDR1 SGDLS and CDR2 YYNGEE. The CDR3 is 15 residues long. CDR3 DNA sequence: TGTGCCAGCAGCGTTGGACAGTTCGGGCACTATGGCTACACCTTC. It translates to CASSVGQFGHYGYTF.

The gene calls are TRBV10-3 and TRBJ2-1; 8 nucleotides align to TRBD2. This CDR3 comprises 12 residues. Germline CDR1 and CDR2: ENHRY and SYGVKD. V gave up 6 bases and J gave up 9 bases; unmatched junction bases: 4. The CDR3: CAIRNSGTEQFF. The CDR3 coding sequence is TGTGCCATCAGGAATAGCGGGACTGAGCAGTTCTTC.

CDR3 residues: CASSSAGTGDEKLFF. The CDR3 coding sequence is TGTGCCAGTAGTTCTGCCGGGACAGGGGACGAAAAACTGTTTTTT. This chain joins TRBV19 and TRBJ1-4; 10 nucleotides agree with TRBD1. Trimming at V came to 5 bases and at J to 8 bases, leaving 8 bases not matched to a gene. This CDR3 contains 15 residues. The germline V gene encodes CDR1 LNHDA and CDR2 SQIVND (reference sequence).

A few counts support this clone. The chain joins TRBV7-8 to TRBJ1-3, with D tentatively TRBD1 (5 bases). Germline values: CDR1 SGHVS, CDR2 FQNEAQ. Trimming left V 1 base short and J 4 bases short, with 8 bases between. The CDR3 sequence is 14 residues long. CDR3 nucleotide sequence: TGTGCCAGCAGCTTAGTTGGGGCCGGAAACACCATATATTTT. This gives the protein CASSLVGAGNTIYF.

This rearrangement joins TRBV2 to TRBJ1-6; no firm D call. V lost 3 bases and J lost 0, with 9 bases in between. The CDR3 is 16 amino acids. Germline CDR1 reads SNHLY; CDR2 reads FYNNEI. CDR3 amino acids: CASSESGRSYNSPLHF. The CDR3 coding sequence is TGTGCCAGCAGTGAGTCGGGTCGCTCCTATAATTCACCCCTCCACTTT.

This clone was seen just once. The chain recombines TRBV28 with TRBJ2-2; 9 bases fit TRBD1. There are 15 residues in the CDR3. The germline V gene has CDR1 MDHEN and CDR2 SYDVKM. V dropped 8 bases and J dropped 4; count of bases not matched to a gene: 8. CDR3 coding DNA: TGTGCCAGCGTCACACAGGGGGCTCCCACCGGGGAGCTGTTTTTT. Encoded protein: CASVTQGAPTGELFF.

The chain combines TRBV6-5 with TRBJ2-7; tentatively, D is TRBD1 (7 bases). CDR3 size: 13 residues. CDR1 is MNHEY and CDR2 is SVGAGI in the germline V gene. Trimming removed 6 bases at V and 4 bases at J, with 13 bases between. The CDR3 DNA reads as TGTGCCAGCAGCGTGGCGGGACAGTACGAGCAGTACTTC. Residues: CASSVAGQYEQYF.

The chain combines TRBV18 with TRBJ2-7; tentative D call: TRBD2 (5 bases). Germline CDR1 and CDR2: KGHSH and LQKENI. This CDR3 has 14 residues. Between the trimmed V and J ends, which lost 0 bases and 2 bases, there was a span of 8 bases. In DNA form, the CDR3 reads TGTGCCAGCTCACCACCGGAGGTTACCTACGAGCAGTACTTC. Protein product: CASSPPEVTYEQYF.

The J gene is TRBJ1-2, the V gene TRBV19, with D perhaps TRBD1 (5 bases). V lost 6 bases and J 0 bases, leaving 23 bases between the germline ends. This CDR3 is built from 18 residues. Germline V gene sequence: CDR1 LNHDA, CDR2 SQIVND (reference sequence). In DNA, the CDR3 is TGTGCCAGTAGGCCAAGTAGACAGACAGAACTTGCTAACTATGGCTACACCTTC. This translates into CASRPSRQTELANYGYTF.

J is TRBJ2-5 and V is TRBV30; 8 bases match TRBD2. CDR3 length: 18 residues. Germline V CDR1 and CDR2: GTSNPN, SVGIG (reference sequence). V lost 0 bases to trimming and J lost 5 bases; unmatched junction nucleotides: 17. CDR3 coding DNA: TGTGCCTGGAGTGTTCCACTTCCCCCCTTAGCGGGGCTTGAGACCCAGTACTTC. Translation: CAWSVPLPPLAGLETQYF.

The J gene is TRBJ1-5, the V gene TRBV18; no firm D call. CDR3 length: 13 residues. The V and J ends lost 8 bases and 1 base respectively, with 9 bases between them. Germline V lookup: CDR1 KGHSH, CDR2 LQKENI. The CDR3 sequence: CASQDTSNQPQHF. CDR3 nucleotide sequence: TGTGCCAGCCAAGACACGAGCAATCAGCCCCAGCATTTT. The full variable domain, in which reference TRBV18 and TRBJ1-5 provide the parts outside the CDR3, is NAGVMQNPRHLVRRRGQEARLRCSPMKGHSHVYWYRQLPEEGLKFMVYLQKENIIDESGMPKERFSAEFPKEGPSILRIQQVVRGDSAAYFCASQDTSNQPQHFGDGTRLSIL.

The chain couples TRBV20-1 to TRBJ1-5, with D tentatively TRBD1 (6 bases). The CDR3 spans 13 residues. Deletions cut 3 bases from V and 3 bases from J, with 9 bases between. From germline, CDR1 is DFQATT and CDR2 SNEGSKA (reference sequence). CDR3 loop: CSASGDINQPQHF. CDR3 in DNA: TGCAGTGCTAGTGGGGACATCAATCAGCCCCAGCATTTT.